The source of this T cell receptor (beta chain) is a study of cytomegalovirus exposure and HLA in healthy donors. Broader study findings: Analysis was performed later, and it showed HLA-associated TCR beta chains to be more clonally expanded than equally common others. Rare TCR sequences dominated, though some public TCRs recurred in many donors. A later analysis showed TCR association rates differing by HLA locus, peaking at DRB1 and lowest at HLA-C.

The donors gave bone marrow, and they were healthy. This PCR relied on a set of 60 Vbeta primers and 13 Jbeta primers. Here immunoSEQ multiplex PCR was the method, and the copy in TCRdb shows in-frame clones only, minus some. The sample lists 150,000 or so clones, 60% to 80% occurring once. Germline V gene lookup returns CDR1 MNHEY and CDR2 SMNVEV (reference sequence). This CDR3 is built from 17 residues. The ends were cut back, 2 bases at V and 4 bases at J, with 20 bases in the middle. Of note for this clone: Its antigen remains unknown.

This TCR came from a man between 18 and 35 years old in good health and CMV-seropositive. Sequences were obtained from PBMCs. The V gene is TRBV27, the J gene TRBJ1-1; D uncertain. CDR3 protein: CASSLEVPAGHGTEAFF. The DNA of the CDR3 is TGTGCCAGCAGTTTAGAGGTCCCTGCGGGCCATGGCACTGAAGCTTTCTTT.